Below, one T cell receptor (beta chain) is given with its context. A second PCR, run for about 7 to 11 cycles, used a sample-barcoded 5' primer plus a J-beta primer mix. TCRdb recomputed calls from the 5' RACE reads with MiXCR, one row per CDR3 protein. In the table there are 790,000 or so distinct CDR3 sequences, 56% of which are singletons. The data originate from a study of blood T cells in healthy people across ages. The CDR3 runs 16 residues. The J segment lost 3 bases and the V segment lost 0 bases, leaving 4 bases of the junction unmatched. Germline V gives CDR1 SGDLS, CDR2 YYNGEE. The TCR comes from a man aged 40-55 years in good health. V and J are TRBV9 and TRBJ2-7; 12 nucleotides line up with TRBD1. The sequenced sample was blood. CDR3 sequence: CASSVVGDRGLYEQYF. In DNA, the CDR3 is TGTGCCAGCAGCGTAGTTGGGGACAGGGGGCTCTACGAGCAGTACTTC.